These T cell receptor beta chains were read from a single sample in a study of T cell repertoires in aging, cancer and after chemotherapy. TCRdb processed the multiplex PCR reads anew with MiXCR; each CDR3 protein has one entry. This sample has almost 7,500 distinct CDR3 sequences, with roughly two fifths found just once. The sequenced sample consisted of blood. The source of these receptors is a human donor in good health. The CDR3 runs from the conserved cysteine through the conserved F or W. D genes are given only for firm matches. Size is omitted from some rows. Given values are once, few, many or a class for expanded clones.

clone_size,v_call,d_call,j_call,cdr3_aa,cdr3_nt
once,TRBV4-1,TRBD1,TRBJ2-7,CASSQDDRVKKYEQYF,TGCGCCAGCAGCCAAGACGACAGGGTTAAAAAGTACGAGCAGTACTTC
NA,TRBV6-5,TRBD2,TRBJ2-3,CASIPTSPSTDTQYF,TGTGCCAGCATTCCGACTAGCCCTAGCACAGATACGCAGTATTTT
NA,TRBV5-4,NA,TRBJ1-4,CASSLAGGSNEKLFF,TGTGCCAGCAGCTTGGCGGGGGGGAGCAATGAAAAACTGTTTTTT
NA,TRBV6-1,NA,TRBJ1-3,CAGLGGRSGNTIYF,TGTGCCGGCCTGGGGGGACGGTCTGGAAACACCATATATTTT
few,TRBV15,NA,TRBJ2-7,CATSRDQSSYEQYF,TGTGCCACCAGCAGAGATCAGAGCTCCTACGAGCAGTACTTC
NA,TRBV6-5,NA,TRBJ1-5,CASSAGTQYSNQPQHF,TGTGCCAGCAGTGCCGGGACACAATATAGCAATCAGCCCCAGCATTTT
NA,TRBV5-5,TRBD1,TRBJ1-6,CASSYGQGYSPLHF,TGTGCCAGCAGTTATGGACAGGGTTATTCACCCCTCCACTTT
few,TRBV12-3/TRBV12-4,NA,TRBJ1-5,CASTPFGGGNQPQHF,TGTGCCAGCACCCCTTTCGGGGGCGGCAATCAGCCCCAGCATTTT
NA,TRBV7-2,TRBD1,TRBJ1-3,CASSFPGQGRNTIYF,TGTGCCAGCAGCTTCCCGGGACAGGGGCGAAACACCATATATTTT
few,TRBV6-5,NA,TRBJ2-7,CASSYSRGYYEQYF,TGTGCCAGCAGTTACTCGCGAGGTTACTACGAGCAGTACTTC
NA,TRBV30,NA,TRBJ1-5,CAWSGAAGGNQPQHF,TGTGCCTGGAGTGGGGCGGCAGGGGGCAATCAGCCCCAGCATTTT
NA,TRBV18,NA,TRBJ2-2,CASSPLARGADTGELFF,TGTGCCAGCTCACCTTTAGCACGAGGGGCCGACACCGGGGAGCTGTTTTTT
NA,TRBV6-4,TRBD1,TRBJ1-2,CASSLGTGDGYTF,TGTGCCAGCAGTCTCGGGACAGGGGATGGCTACACCTTC
NA,TRBV5-4,TRBD2,TRBJ2-1,CASSLAVLAGGNEQFF,TGTGCCAGCAGCTTGGCCGTCCTAGCGGGGGGGAATGAGCAGTTCTTC
NA,TRBV12-3/TRBV12-4,TRBD2,TRBJ2-3,CASSFQSGGLDTQYF,TGTGCCAGCAGTTTTCAGAGCGGGGGTCTAGATACGCAGTATTTT
NA,TRBV12-3/TRBV12-4,NA,TRBJ1-1,CASSFGQGMDTEAFF,TGTGCCAGCAGTTTTGGGCAGGGTATGGACACTGAAGCTTTCTTT
NA,TRBV6-5,NA,TRBJ1-5,CASSKWTRSNQPQHF,TGTGCCAGCAGCAAATGGACAAGGAGTAATCAGCCCCAGCATTTT
few,TRBV6-1,TRBD1,TRBJ1-2,CASSEFTGENYGYTF,TGTGCCAGCAGTGAATTTACAGGGGAGAACTATGGCTACACCTTC
NA,TRBV4-3,TRBD1,TRBJ2-1,CASRKPGQGWNEQFF,TGCGCCAGCAGGAAACCGGGACAGGGTTGGAATGAGCAGTTCTTC